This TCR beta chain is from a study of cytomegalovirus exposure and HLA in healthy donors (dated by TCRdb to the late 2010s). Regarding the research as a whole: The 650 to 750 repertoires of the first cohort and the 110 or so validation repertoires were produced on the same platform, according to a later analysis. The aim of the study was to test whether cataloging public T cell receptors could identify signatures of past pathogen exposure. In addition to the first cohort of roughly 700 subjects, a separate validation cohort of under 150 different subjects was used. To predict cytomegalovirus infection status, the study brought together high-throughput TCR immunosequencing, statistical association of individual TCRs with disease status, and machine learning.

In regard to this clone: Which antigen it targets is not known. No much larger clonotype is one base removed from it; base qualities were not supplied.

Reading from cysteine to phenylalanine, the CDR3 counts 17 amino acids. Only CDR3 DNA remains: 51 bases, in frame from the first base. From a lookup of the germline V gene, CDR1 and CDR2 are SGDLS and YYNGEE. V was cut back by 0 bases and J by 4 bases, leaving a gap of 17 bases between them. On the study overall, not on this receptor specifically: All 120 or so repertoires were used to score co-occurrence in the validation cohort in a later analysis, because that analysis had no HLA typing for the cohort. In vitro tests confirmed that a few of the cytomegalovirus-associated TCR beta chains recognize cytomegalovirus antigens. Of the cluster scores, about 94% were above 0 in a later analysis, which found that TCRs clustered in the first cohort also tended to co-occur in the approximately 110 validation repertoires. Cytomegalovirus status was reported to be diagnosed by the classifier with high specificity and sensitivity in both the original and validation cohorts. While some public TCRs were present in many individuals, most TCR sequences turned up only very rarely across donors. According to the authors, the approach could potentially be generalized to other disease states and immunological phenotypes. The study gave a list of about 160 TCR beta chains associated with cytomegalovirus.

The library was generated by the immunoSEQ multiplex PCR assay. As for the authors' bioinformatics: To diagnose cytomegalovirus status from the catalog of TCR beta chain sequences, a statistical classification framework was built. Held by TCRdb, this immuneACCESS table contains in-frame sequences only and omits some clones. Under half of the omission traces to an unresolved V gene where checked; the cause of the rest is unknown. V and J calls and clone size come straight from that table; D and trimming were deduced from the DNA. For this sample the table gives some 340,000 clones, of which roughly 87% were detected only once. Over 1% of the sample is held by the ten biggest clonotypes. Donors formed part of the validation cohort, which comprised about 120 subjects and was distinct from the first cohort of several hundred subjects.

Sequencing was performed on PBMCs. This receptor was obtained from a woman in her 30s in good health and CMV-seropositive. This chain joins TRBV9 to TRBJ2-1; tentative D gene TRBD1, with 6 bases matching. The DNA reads TGTGCCAGCAGCGTAGAGGACAGCACCTTATATTACAATGAGCAGTTCTTC. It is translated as CASSVEDSTLYYNEQFF.